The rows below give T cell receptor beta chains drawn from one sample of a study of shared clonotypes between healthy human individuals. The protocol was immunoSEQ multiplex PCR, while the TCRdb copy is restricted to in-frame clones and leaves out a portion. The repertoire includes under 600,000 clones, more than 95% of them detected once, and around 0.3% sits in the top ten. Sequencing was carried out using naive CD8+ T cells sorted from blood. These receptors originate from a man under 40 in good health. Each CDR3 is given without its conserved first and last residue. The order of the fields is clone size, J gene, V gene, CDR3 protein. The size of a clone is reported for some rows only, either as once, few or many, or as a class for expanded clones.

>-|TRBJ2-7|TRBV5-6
ASSFEPGLASHEQY
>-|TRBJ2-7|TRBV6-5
ASSGTTFSYEQY
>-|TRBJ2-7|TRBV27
ASSSRQGGPYEQY
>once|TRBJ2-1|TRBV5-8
ASSLEGQPQDEQF
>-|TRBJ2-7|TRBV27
ASSPRHNHPEQY
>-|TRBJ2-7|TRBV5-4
ASSFAGGAYEQY
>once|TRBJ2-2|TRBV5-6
ASSLGGAPGELF
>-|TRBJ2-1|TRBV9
ASSPGTGGGNEQF
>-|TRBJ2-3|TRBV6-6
ASSWTGVRTDTQY
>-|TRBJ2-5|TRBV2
ASKRGAGPLETQY
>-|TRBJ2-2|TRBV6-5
ASSRGQGTGELF
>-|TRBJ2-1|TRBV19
ASSPLAGDYNEQF
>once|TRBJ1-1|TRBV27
ASRRLNEAF
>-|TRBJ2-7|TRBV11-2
ASSLAPGHTYEQY
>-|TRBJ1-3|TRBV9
ASSVRNREEGAGNTIY
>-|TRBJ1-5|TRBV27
ASSFQGQPQH
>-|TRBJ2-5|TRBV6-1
ASRTGRGYWETQY
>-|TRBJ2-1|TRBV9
ASSGGTGTSGFNNEQF
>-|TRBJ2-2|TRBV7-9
ASSSLDRSKGTGELF
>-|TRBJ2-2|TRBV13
ASSSNTGELF
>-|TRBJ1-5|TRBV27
ASSLYSRQPQH
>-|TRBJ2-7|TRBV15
ATSFLNLQGRSYEQY
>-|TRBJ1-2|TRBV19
ASSPGTGNYGYT
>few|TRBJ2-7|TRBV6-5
ASSYEYEQY
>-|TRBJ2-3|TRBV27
ASSLFRFELVSDTQY
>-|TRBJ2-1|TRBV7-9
ASSLRPTGLASNEQF
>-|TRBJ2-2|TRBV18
ASSSRVKGADTGELF